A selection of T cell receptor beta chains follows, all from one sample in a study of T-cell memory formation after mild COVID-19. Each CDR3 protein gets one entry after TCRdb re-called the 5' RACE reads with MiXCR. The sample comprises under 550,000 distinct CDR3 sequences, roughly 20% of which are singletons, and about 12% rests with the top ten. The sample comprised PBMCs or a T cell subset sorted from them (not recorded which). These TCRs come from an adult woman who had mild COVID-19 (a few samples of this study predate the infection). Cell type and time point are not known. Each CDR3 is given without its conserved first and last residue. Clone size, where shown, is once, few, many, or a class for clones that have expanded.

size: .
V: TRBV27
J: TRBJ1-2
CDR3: ASSLGHGGSGYT

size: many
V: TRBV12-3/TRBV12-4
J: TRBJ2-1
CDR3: ASRLDRVWNEQF

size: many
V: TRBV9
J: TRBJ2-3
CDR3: ASSGRGSGKLDTQY

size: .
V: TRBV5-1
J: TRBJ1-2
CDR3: ASSRGVSGYT

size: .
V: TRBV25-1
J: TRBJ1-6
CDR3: ASSSDRGSPLH

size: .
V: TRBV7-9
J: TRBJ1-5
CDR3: ASSWGTGPNQPQH

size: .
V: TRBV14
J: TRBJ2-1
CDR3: ASSTRLGVSANNEQF

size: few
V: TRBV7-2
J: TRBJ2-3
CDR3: ASSLWGLAGGYTDTQY

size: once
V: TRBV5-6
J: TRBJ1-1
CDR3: ASSLQVLATEAF

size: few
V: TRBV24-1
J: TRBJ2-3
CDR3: ATSDLGSTDTQY

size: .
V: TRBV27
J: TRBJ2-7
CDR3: ASSLSASGGREQY

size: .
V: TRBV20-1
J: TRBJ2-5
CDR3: SANNVQYQETQY

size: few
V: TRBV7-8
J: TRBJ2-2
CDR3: ASSLVFWLASGMRGDTGELF

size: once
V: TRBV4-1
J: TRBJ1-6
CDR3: ASSQDIAGTGGLH

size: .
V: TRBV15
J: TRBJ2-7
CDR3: ATSRDLGGFSGLAGFPYEQY

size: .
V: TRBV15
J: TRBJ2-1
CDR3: ATSTSGSSYNEQF

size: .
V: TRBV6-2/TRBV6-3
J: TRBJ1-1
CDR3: ASSYLRLDTEAF

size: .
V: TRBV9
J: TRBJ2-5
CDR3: ASSATGTGIQETQY

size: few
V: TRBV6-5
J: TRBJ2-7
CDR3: ASALQSSYEQY

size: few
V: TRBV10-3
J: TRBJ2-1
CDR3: AISESLVSEQF

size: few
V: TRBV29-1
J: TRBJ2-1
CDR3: SVEGSRVPTNEQF

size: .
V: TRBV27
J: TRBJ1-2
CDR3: ASRQTGPSNYGYT

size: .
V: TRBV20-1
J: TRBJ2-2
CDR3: SAREGQRRTTGELF

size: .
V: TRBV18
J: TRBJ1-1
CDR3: ASSPGRGLDTEAF

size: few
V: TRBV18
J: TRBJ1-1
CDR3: ASSPQEANTEAF

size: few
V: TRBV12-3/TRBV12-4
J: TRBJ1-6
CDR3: ASSLLQGSSPLH

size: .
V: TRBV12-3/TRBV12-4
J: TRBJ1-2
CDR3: ASSLWDRVGGYT

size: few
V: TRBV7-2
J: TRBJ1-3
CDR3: ASSPRPGNTIY

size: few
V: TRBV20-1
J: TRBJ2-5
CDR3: SALSRETQY

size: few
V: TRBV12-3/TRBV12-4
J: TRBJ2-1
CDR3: ASSLEVLAGENEQF

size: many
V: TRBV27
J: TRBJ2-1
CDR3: ASSLRVPYNEQF

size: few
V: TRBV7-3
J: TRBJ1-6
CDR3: ASSLSGQGVSPLH

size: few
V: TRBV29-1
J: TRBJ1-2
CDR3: SVEWRDRHNYGYT

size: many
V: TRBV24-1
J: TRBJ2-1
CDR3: ATAPGQGAYEQF

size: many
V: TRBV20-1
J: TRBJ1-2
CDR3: SARARDFSNYGYT

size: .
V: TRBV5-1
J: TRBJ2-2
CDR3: ASRPRYTNTGELF

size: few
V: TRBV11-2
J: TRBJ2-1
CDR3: ASSLLAASYNEQF

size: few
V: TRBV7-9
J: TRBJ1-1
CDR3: ASTFGVPEAF

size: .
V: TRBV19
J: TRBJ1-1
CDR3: ASSKSRQGREAF

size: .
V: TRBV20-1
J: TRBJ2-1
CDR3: SARFAGDNEQF

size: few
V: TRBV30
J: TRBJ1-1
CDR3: AWRYRGAPEAF

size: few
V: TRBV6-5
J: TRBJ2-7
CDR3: ASSYPPGYEQY

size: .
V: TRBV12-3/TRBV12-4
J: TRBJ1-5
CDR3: ASRLNAGVQPQH

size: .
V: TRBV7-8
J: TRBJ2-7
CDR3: ASSSEQGASYEQY